These 9 T cell receptor beta chains came from one sample sequenced in a study of response to subunit inactivated influenza vaccine (dated by TCRdb to about 2018). The method behind the library was RT-PCR. The run used an Illumina HiSeq 2500. TCRdb reprocessing: public reads trimmed at Q25 with fastp, clones called with MiXCR, in-frame beta chains kept. Each CDR3 protein appears once, grouped with its most common genes and DNA. This sample holds more than 700,000 distinct CDR3 sequences; 20% to 25% were observed only once. The ten largest clones take up roughly 10% of the sample. Sequenced here: PBMCs from blood, sampled around 5 days after vaccination. These receptors originate from a man aged 50 to 59 who received an inactivated influenza vaccine. Donor details come from another sample of the same person, matched by shared clones.

The V gene is TRBV12-3 or TRBV12-4, the J gene TRBJ2-7; 7 bases map to TRBD2. The CDR3 length is 16 residues. Germline trimming cut 5 bases from V and 2 bases from J; bases unmatched to any gene: 12. The CDR3 bases are TGTGCCAGCAGTGATACTCTTAGCGGGCTCACCTACGAGCAGTACTTC. Its protein is CASSDTLSGLTYEQYF.

This clonotype was picked up a small number of times. The rearrangement links TRBV7-2 to TRBJ1-6; D is perhaps TRBD1 (5 bases). V was pared by 3 bases and J by 9 bases, with 15 bases between. Germline CDR1 is SGHTA and CDR2 is FQGNSA. The CDR3 is made up of 15 amino acids. Written as DNA, the CDR3 is TGTGCCAGCAGCTTCCAGGGTCAGGAGGGTTCACCCCTCCACTTT. This encodes CASSFQGQEGSPLHF.

This clonotype has ten or more counts. V is TRBV12-3 or TRBV12-4 and J is TRBJ2-3, with TRBD2 matching 7 bases. This CDR3 contains 16 residues. The junction had 14 bases not matched to a gene; V was cut back by 5 bases and J by 6 bases. The CDR3: CASSPLGGGASDTQYF. CDR3 DNA sequence: TGTGCCAGCAGTCCCCTGGGGGGGGGAGCTAGTGATACGCAGTATTTT.

This clonotype has just a few counts. This chain links TRBV10-3 with TRBJ2-7; no clear D. Trimming took off 5 bases at V and 2 bases at J, with 19 bases between the two ends. The CDR3 sequence is 16 residues long. Germline-derived CDR1 and CDR2 are ENHRY and SYGVKD. The CDR3 here is CAISSPDLGTPYEQYF. The CDR3 region has the DNA TGTGCCATCAGTTCCCCCGACTTGGGAACGCCCTACGAGCAGTACTTC.

In its sample, this clonotype was seen once. The chain joins TRBV7-8 to TRBJ2-7; 13 nucleotides agree with TRBD2. The CDR3 is 17 residues long. Germline-derived CDR1 and CDR2 are SGHVS and FQNEAQ. V trimming: 1 base; J trimming: 0 bases; junction bases outside the gene matches: 3. The CDR3 nucleotides are TGTGCCAGCAGCTTAGGGACTAGCGGGAGTTTCTCCTACGAGCAGTACTTC. Amino acids: CASSLGTSGSFSYEQYF.

V gene TRBV6-1 combines with J gene TRBJ2-7, with 9 bases that match TRBD1. Germline trimming cut 2 bases from V and 5 bases from J; bases unmatched to any gene: 7. The CDR3 extends over 15 amino acids. Germline-derived CDR1 and CDR2 are MNHNS and SASEGT. This CDR3 reads CASSERTGVRDEQYF. The DNA for the CDR3 is TGTGCCAGCAGTGAAAGGACAGGGGTTAGGGACGAGCAGTACTTC.

This clonotype showed up just a few times. The CDR3 coding sequence is TGCGCCAGCAGCCAAGATAGGGTTAGCTATGGCTACACCTTC. Translated, it gives CASSQDRVSYGYTF. This sequence joins TRBV4-3 and TRBJ1-2; unclear D gene. CDR3 length: 14 amino acids. Germline V gene lookup returns CDR1 LGHNA and CDR2 YSLEER. The V end was cut by 0 bases, the J end by 4 bases, with 9 bases between.

V and J are TRBV5-1 and TRBJ2-3; D remains unclear. V was shortened by 0 bases and J by 2 bases, with 7 bases between the two germline ends. Germline V gene lookup returns CDR1 SGHRS and CDR2 YFSETQ. The CDR3 totals 14 residues. The CDR3 DNA follows: TGCGCCAGCAGCTTGGTCTCGATCACAGATACGCAGTATTTT. Translation: CASSLVSITDTQYF. The full variable domain, rest sourced from reference TRBV5-1 and TRBJ2-3, is KAGVTQTPRYLIKTRGQQVTLSCSPISGHRSVSWYQQTPGQGLQFLFEYFSETQRNKGNFPGRFSGRQFSNSRSEMNVSTLELGDSALYLCASSLVSITDTQYFGPGTRLTVL.

The chain joins TRBV10-3 to TRBJ1-2; a possible D gene is TRBD1 (6 bases). The length of the CDR3 is 11 residues. V shed 4 bases and J shed 7 bases, with 7 bases lying between them. In germline, CDR1 is ENHRY, CDR2 SYGVKD. For the CDR3, the DNA is TGTGCCATCAGTGTCAGGGGTGGCTACACCTTC. Translation gives CAISVRGGYTF.